This T cell receptor (beta chain) was identified in a study of T cells in Graves' hyperthyroidism and ophthalmopathy. Amplified regions were TCR beta CDR3 sequences from RNA transcripts. Using the HTBI primer set, a first-round RT-PCR was run on the TCR CDR3. TCRdb processed the multiplex PCR reads anew with MiXCR; each CDR3 protein has one entry. The sample has roughly 400,000 distinct CDR3 sequences; 15% to 18% are singletons. Per germline, CDR1 MNHNS and CDR2 SASEGT. CDR3 length: 13 residues. V lost 7 bases, J lost 6 bases, and 8 bases stayed unmatched. This clonotype was recorded at least ten times.

The sequenced sample consisted of blood. The sequence derives from a woman aged 18 to 35 with Graves' hyperthyroidism that later progressed to Graves' ophthalmopathy. The V gene is TRBV6-1, the J gene TRBJ1-2; TRBD1 agrees at 7 bases. CDR3 DNA sequence: TGTGCCAGCATTCCCCACAGGGGAGATGGCTACACCTTC. As protein: CASIPHRGDGYTF.